This TCR beta chain is drawn from a study of lung T cells in sarcoidosis with Löfgren's syndrome (dated by TCRdb to the late 2010s). Context from the whole study: Sarcoidosis was characterized as a granulomatous, predominantly pulmonary disease marked by accumulation of CD4+ T cells in bronchoalveolar lavage fluid. The repertoire analyses centered on Lofgren's syndrome patients.

Note on this clonotype: The target of this receptor is not known. No base-level quality is on record; no much larger clone is a single base apart.

TCRdb shows the sequencer as Illumina MiSeq. TCRdb's own reprocessing of the public reads used fastp at Q25 and MiXCR and kept productive beta chains. Identical CDR3 proteins give one entry, which carries the most common genes and DNA. The sample profile shows about 19,000 distinct CDR3 sequences; under 25% of them were found once. The ten largest account for around 0.8% of the sample. The CDR3 runs 13 amino acids, cysteine and phenylalanine included. The sequence is cut down to CDR3 DNA, 39 bases in frame from base 1. In the germline V gene, CDR1 corresponds to SGHDT and CDR2 to YYEEEE. For this chain, trimming is 2 bases at the V end and 8 bases at the J end, and the number of junction bases without a gene match is 5. The research as a whole found: When alphabeta pairing was analyzed, TRAV12-1 tended to pair preferentially with TRBV2, and the resulting paired TCRs displayed CDR3 homology. The study only suggested recognition of a sarcoidosis-associated antigen, and the antigen remained putative and unidentified. In Lofgren's syndrome patients, relative to control subjects, TRAV12-1 and TRBV2 were reported to be the most expanded V gene segments. TRAV12-1 and TRBV2 CDR3 motifs were reported to be shared among multiple Löfgren's syndrome patients, suggesting public CD4+ TCR repertoires.

CD4+ T cells collected through bronchoalveolar lavage were the source used for profiling TCR repertoires. The source of this sequence is a human donor with sarcoidosis (Löfgren's syndrome or another form), or a control subject (not recorded which). The sequencing input was CD4+ T cells from bronchoalveolar lavage. The chain is encoded by TRBV5-6 joined to TRBJ2-5, with 8 central nucleotides matching TRBD1. CDR3 loop: CASSFDRGETQYF. The DNA reads TGTGCCAGCAGCTTCGACAGGGGTGAAACCCAGTACTTC. Joined to the reference TRBV5-6 and TRBJ2-5 proteins, this CDR3 gives the full variable domain: DAGVTQSPTHLIKTRGQQVTLRCSPKSGHDTVSWYQQALGQGPQFIFQYYEEEERQRGNFPDRFSGHQFPNYSSELNVNALLLGDSALYLCASSFDRGETQYFGPGTRLLVL.